These 10 T cell receptor beta chains share one sample of origin, sequenced in a study of human T cells and chemical hapten exposure. A single record per CDR3 protein comes from TCRdb applying MiXCR to the RACE reads. The sample includes 60,000 to 70,000 distinct CDR3 sequences, roughly 11% of them seen just once. The time point denotes: pre-sensitization, week 0. Stated treatment: therapeutic diphenylcyclopropenone sensitization with weekly scalp DPC. This material consisted of whole blood, taken in connection with sensitization to the hapten diphenylcyclopropenone (DPC). Source of these receptors: a woman aged 50 to 60 with alopecia areata. Some clones in this sample may be carry-over from other donors' samples.

This clonotype was seen at least ten times. The chain links TRBV5-4 to TRBJ1-6, with D maybe TRBD1 (5 bases). The CDR3 totals 16 residues. Germline V gives CDR1 SGHNT, CDR2 YYREEE (reference sequence). Trimming removed 5 bases at V and 2 bases at J, with 14 bases between. In DNA, the CDR3 is TGTGCCAGCAGTATGGGGACCATAACCTATAATTCACCCCTCCACTTT. Translation gives CASSMGTITYNSPLHF.

This clonotype was counted ten times or more. The CDR3 DNA reads TGTGCCAGCAGCTTAGATTCGCAGGGGGCAAACACCGGGGAGCTGTTTTTT. This sequence encodes CASSLDSQGANTGELFF. The genes are TRBV11-2 and TRBJ2-2, with 8 positions matching TRBD1. The CDR3 contains 17 residues. V shed 0 bases, J shed 2 bases, and the junction held 5 bases outside the gene matches. Germline lookup yields CDR1 SGHAT and CDR2 FQNNGV.

The sample holds a few counts of this clonotype. The chain carries TRBV20-1 and TRBJ2-6, with D unresolved. The CDR3 is 15 amino acids. The germline CDR1 and CDR2 sequences are DFQATT and SNEGSKA (reference sequence). V was trimmed by 0 bases and J by 0 bases, leaving 6 bases between them. The CDR3 bases are TGCAGTGCTAGAGAGCGGTACTCTGGGGCCAACGTCCTGACTTTC. It yields the protein CSARERYSGANVLTF.

The chain uses TRBV27 and TRBJ2-7; tentative D call: TRBD1 (6 bases). Trimming shortened V by 7 bases and J by 4 bases, and 14 bases separated the two germline ends. The CDR3 runs 13 residues. Germline V gene sequence: CDR1 MNHEY, CDR2 SMNVEV (reference sequence). This CDR3 is CASKIQGKYEQYF. The CDR3 DNA sequence: TGTGCCAGCAAGATTCAGGGGAAGTACGAGCAGTACTTC.

This clonotype was seen only a few times. This chain uses TRBV20-1 with TRBJ1-1; D unresolved. The germline gives CDR1 DFQATT, CDR2 SNEGSKA (reference sequence). This CDR3 is built from 13 residues. The V end lost 2 bases, the J end lost 1 base, and 8 bases lay between the germline ends. In DNA, the CDR3 is TGCAGTGCTAGACGCAATCAGAACACTGAAGCTTTCTTT. Translated, it gives CSARRNQNTEAFF.

This rearrangement joins TRBV10-2 to TRBJ2-3; TRBD2 matches at 7 bases. The CDR3 is made up of 17 amino acids. Losses at the gene ends were 3 bases for V and 1 base for J; bases not matched to a gene: 10. Per germline, CDR1 WSHSY and CDR2 SAAADI. The CDR3: CASSEIGGRPRTDTQYF. The DNA of the CDR3 is TGCGCCAGCAGTGAAATTGGCGGGAGACCCCGCACAGATACGCAGTATTTT.

This clonotype has only a few counts. The V and J genes are TRBV4-2 and TRBJ2-5; TRBD1 might be the D (5 bases). CDR3 length equals 14 residues. The germline V and J ends were trimmed by 2 bases and 10 bases, with 17 bases remaining between them. From germline, CDR1 is LGHNA and CDR2 YNFKEQ. This CDR3 reads CASSQLDPKGVQYF. DNA for the CDR3: TGTGCCAGCAGCCAACTGGACCCTAAAGGGGTCCAGTACTTC.

This clonotype showed up many times. The rearrangement links TRBV7-3 to TRBJ2-1; 12 nucleotides align to TRBD2. The V segment lost 5 bases and the J segment 8 bases; nucleotides outside the gene matches: 7. Germline assignment: CDR1 SGHTA and CDR2 FQGTGA. The CDR3 spans 15 residues. Here the CDR3 DNA reads TGTGCCAGCAGCCATCGGACTAGCGGGAACGATGAGCAGTTCTTC. Encoded protein: CASSHRTSGNDEQFF.

The chain has TRBV10-3 and TRBJ1-1; maybe TRBD1 (5 bases). CDR3 length: 13 amino acids. Germline CDR1 and CDR2: ENHRY and SYGVKD. V dropped 4 bases and J dropped 0 bases, with 6 bases sitting between them. The CDR3 coding sequence is TGTGCCATCAGTGGGACACTGAACACTGAAGCTTTCTTT. As protein: CAISGTLNTEAFF.

V is TRBV5-1 and J is TRBJ2-5; 8 bases are shared with TRBD2. Trimming removed 0 bases from V and 2 bases from J; junction bases left unmatched: 6. CDR1 and CDR2 from the germline V gene are SGHRS and YFSETQ. The CDR3 spans 16 residues. The CDR3 reads CASSLGFRGGQETQYF. The CDR3 DNA follows: TGCGCCAGCAGCTTGGGTTTTCGCGGGGGGCAAGAGACCCAGTACTTC.